The source of this T cell receptor (beta chain) is a study of siplizumab effects on memory and regulatory T cells. Study conclusions and caveats: Apparently more diverse than memory cells, naive T cells also seemed major alloresponse contributors.

A word on this clone: Its specificity is not known.

The CDR3 runs 16 residues. Trimming left V 0 bases short and J 4 bases short, with 15 bases between. Germline CDR1 is KGHSH and CDR2 is LQKENI. Here immunoSEQ multiplex PCR was the method, and the copy in TCRdb shows in-frame clones only, minus some. This sample has about 120,000 clones, with 85% to 95% found just once. The rearrangement joins TRBV18 to TRBJ1-2; D might be TRBD1 (6 bases). The receptor comes from a human donor in good health. Sequencing was performed on non-Treg CD4+ T cells sorted from blood. Here the CDR3 DNA reads TGTGCCAGCTCACCACCTAACAGGGTCGGTTCCTATGGCTACACCTTC. This translates into CASSPPNRVGSYGYTF. The complete variable domain, with remaining parts taken from reference TRBV18 and TRBJ1-2, reads NAGVMQNPRHLVRRRGQEARLRCSPMKGHSHVYWYRQLPEEGLKFMVYLQKENIIDESGMPKERFSAEFPKEGPSILRIQQVVRGDSAAYFCASSPPNRVGSYGYTFGSGTRLTVV.